What follows describes a single T cell receptor (beta chain). The antigen is undetermined. Researchers ran the PCR with 60 Vbeta and 13 Jbeta primers. Measured with immunoSEQ multiplex PCR; TCRdb has only the in-frame clones, and not every one. The sample records tens of thousands of clones, approximately 84% being singletons. Losses at the gene ends were 3 bases for V and 6 bases for J; bases not matched to a gene: 8. The CDR3 runs to 14 residues. Looked up from germline, CDR1 is MDHEN and CDR2 is SYDVKM. The data belong to a study of cytomegalovirus exposure and HLA in healthy donors. The study, taken as a whole, reports: Presence/absence analyses treated sequencing depth as roughly uniform across donors. Among TCR beta chains of equal frequency, HLA-associated ones were more clonally expanded in a later analysis. Most CMV-associated TCR beta chains were later found to appear HLA-restricted.

The clonotype was recovered from a woman aged 45-60 years in good health and CMV-seronegative. J is TRBJ2-7 and V is TRBV28; 7 positions agree with TRBD2. The sample comprised PBMCs. As DNA, the CDR3 is TGTGCCAGCAGTTTTCTGGGGGGAGGGAGCGAGCAGTACTTC. Protein sequence: CASSFLGGGSEQYF.